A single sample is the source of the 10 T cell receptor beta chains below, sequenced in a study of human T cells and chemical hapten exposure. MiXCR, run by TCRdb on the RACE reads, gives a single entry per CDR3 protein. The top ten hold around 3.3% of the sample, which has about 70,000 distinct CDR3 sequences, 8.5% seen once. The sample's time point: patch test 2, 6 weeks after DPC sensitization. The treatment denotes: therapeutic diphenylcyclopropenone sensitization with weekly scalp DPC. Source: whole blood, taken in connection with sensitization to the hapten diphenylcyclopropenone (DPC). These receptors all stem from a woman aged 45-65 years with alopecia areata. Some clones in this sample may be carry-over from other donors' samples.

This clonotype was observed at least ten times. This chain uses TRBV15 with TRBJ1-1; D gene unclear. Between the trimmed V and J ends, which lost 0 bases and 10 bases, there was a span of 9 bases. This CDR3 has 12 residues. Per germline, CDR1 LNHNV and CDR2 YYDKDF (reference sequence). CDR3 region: CATSREIGGAFF. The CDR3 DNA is TGTGCCACCAGCAGAGAAATCGGAGGAGCTTTCTTT.

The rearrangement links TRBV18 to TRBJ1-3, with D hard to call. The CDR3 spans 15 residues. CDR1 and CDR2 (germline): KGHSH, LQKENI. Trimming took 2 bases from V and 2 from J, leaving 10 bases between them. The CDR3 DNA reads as TGTGCCAGCTCACCAGAAGTGGGTCCTGGAAACACCATATATTTT. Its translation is CASSPEVGPGNTIYF.

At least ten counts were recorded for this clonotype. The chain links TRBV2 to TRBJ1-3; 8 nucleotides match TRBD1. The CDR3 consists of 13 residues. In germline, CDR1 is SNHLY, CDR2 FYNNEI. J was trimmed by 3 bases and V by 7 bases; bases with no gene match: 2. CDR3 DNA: TGTGCCAGCATGGACAGGGTTGGAAACACCATATATTTT. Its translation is CASMDRVGNTIYF. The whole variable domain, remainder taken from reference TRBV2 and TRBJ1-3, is EPEVTQTPSHQVTQMGQEVILRCVPISNHLYFYWYRQILGQKVEFLVSFYNNEISEKSEIFDDQFSVERPDGSNFTLKIRSTKLEDSAMYFCASMDRVGNTIYFGEGSWLTVV.

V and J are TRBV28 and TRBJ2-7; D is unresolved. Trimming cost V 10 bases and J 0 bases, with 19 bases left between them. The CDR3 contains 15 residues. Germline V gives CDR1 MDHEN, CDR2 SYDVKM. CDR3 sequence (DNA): TGTGCCACCCTGCCGAGCCTATCTAGCTCCTACGAGCAGTACTTC. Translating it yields CATLPSLSSSYEQYF.

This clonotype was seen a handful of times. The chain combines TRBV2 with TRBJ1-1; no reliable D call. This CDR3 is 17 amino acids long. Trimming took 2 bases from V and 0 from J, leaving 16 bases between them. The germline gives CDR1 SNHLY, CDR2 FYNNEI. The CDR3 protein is CASSESSGLKMNTEAFF. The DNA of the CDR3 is TGTGCCAGCAGTGAATCGTCCGGGTTAAAAATGAACACTGAAGCTTTCTTT.

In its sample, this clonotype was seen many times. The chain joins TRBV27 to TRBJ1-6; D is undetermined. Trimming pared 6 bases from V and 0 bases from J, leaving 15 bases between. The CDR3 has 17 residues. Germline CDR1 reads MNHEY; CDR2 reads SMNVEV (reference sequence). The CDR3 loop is CASSPRPLSSYNSPLHF. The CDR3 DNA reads TGTGCCAGCAGCCCCCGACCTTTGAGCTCCTATAATTCACCCCTCCACTTT.

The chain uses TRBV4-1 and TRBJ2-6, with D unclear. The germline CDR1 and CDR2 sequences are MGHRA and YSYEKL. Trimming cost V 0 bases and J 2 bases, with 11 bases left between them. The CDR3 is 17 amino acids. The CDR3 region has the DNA TGCGCCAGCAGCCAAGATGTAGGCAGGACTGGGGCCAACGTCCTGACTTTC. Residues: CASSQDVGRTGANVLTF.

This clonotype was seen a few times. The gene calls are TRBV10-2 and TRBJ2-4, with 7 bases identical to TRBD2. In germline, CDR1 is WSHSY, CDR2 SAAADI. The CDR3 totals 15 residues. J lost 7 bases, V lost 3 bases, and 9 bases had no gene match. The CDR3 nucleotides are TGCGCCAGCAGTGATAAGAGGGACGGGGGGAACATTCAGTACTTC. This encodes CASSDKRDGGNIQYF.

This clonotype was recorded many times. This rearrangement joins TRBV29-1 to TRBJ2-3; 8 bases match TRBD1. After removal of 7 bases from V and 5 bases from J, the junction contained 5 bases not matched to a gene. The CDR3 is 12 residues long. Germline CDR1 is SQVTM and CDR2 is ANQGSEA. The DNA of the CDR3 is TGCAGCGCCGACAGGGGAGGAGATACGCAGTATTTT. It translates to CSADRGGDTQYF.

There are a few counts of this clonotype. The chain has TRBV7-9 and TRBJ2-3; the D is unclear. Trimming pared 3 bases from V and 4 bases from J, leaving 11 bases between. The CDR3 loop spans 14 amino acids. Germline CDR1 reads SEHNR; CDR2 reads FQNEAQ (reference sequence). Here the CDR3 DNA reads TGTGCCAGCAGCTTGGTGGGCCGCCCAGATACGCAGTATTTT. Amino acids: CASSLVGRPDTQYF.